This TCR beta chain was recorded in a study of T cells in women clearing cervical HPV infection. A remark on this clone: Its antigen is not identified. Read sequence stops 3 residues before the CDR3 end, and the germline J gene provides the missing end.

The data were produced by immunoSEQ multiplex PCR, yet TCRdb's version contains in-frame clones alone and is incomplete. Recorded for this sample: around 30,000 clones. From germline, CDR1 is SGHTA and CDR2 FQGTGA. The CDR3 contains 15 residues. The J segment lost 4 bases and the V segment lost 9 bases, leaving 13 bases of the junction unmatched. Whole-study findings and limits: Repertoire richness, not evenness, was significantly elevated in CIN3+ cases versus controls.

The sequence was obtained from a woman between 18 and 70 years old with a cervical HPV16 infection that either progressed to CIN3+ or cleared (not recorded which). The source material was blood buffy coat. The V call is TRBV7-3, the J call TRBJ1-1; 8 bases fit TRBD1. The sequenced CDR3 bases are TGTGCCAGAACACAGGGGACAGGTTCGGGCACTGAA. It codes for CARTQGTGSGTE. The full CDR3 reads CARTQGTGSGTEAFF.